This T cell receptor beta chain was found in a study of shared clonotypes between healthy human individuals. The CDR3 is made up of 13 amino acids. V gave up 6 bases and J gave up 1 base, with 10 bases separating them. Germline CDR1 and CDR2: SGHRS and YFSETQ. Deep was the level at which the assay was run. Assay used: immunoSEQ multiplex PCR; TCRdb lists only in-frame clones, some missing. Of approximately 1,500,000 clones listed, 98% were seen once; the top ten hold approximately 0.45%. This sequence was found in a man aged 30 to 39 in good health. Sequenced input: naive CD4+ T cells sorted from blood. Subset reported: CD45RA+ positively selected. The chain employs TRBV5-1 and TRBJ2-5, with D uncertain. The CDR3 DNA sequence: TGCGCCAGCATGCCGGTGGGCCAAGAGACCCAGTACTTC. Its translation is CASMPVGQETQYF.